The rows below give T cell receptor beta chains drawn from one sample of a study of T cells after yellow fever vaccination. One entry per CDR3 protein, called by TCRdb with MiXCR from the 5' RACE reads. The repertoire includes fewer than 400,000 distinct CDR3 sequences, about 10% of them detected once, and about 3.5% sits in the top ten. This material consisted of CD4+ T cells sorted from PBMCs, taken 45 days after the yellow fever booster vaccination. The receptors originated from a man between 18 and 35 years old who received the YFV17D yellow fever vaccine. Both conserved end residues are part of each CDR3. The D gene is left open where the match is weak. The size of a clone is reported for some rows only, either as once, few or many, or as a class for expanded clones.

v_call	d_call	clone_size	j_call	cdr3_length	cdr3_aa	cdr3_nt
TRBV6-5	TRBD1	.	TRBJ2-3	17	CASSPGTGIVRTDTQYF	TGTGCCAGCAGTCCGGGGACAGGGATCGTACGCACAGATACGCAGTATTTT
TRBV7-9	TRBD2	.	TRBJ2-3	15	CASRRSGSPTDTQYF	TGTGCCAGCAGACGTAGCGGGAGCCCCACAGATACGCAGTATTTT
TRBV20-1	TRBD2	many	TRBJ2-3	17	CSARGDLAGGLPDTQYF	TGCAGTGCTAGAGGGGATCTAGCGGGGGGGCTTCCAGATACGCAGTATTTT
TRBV6-2/TRBV6-3	TRBD1	.	TRBJ1-5	19	CASSRPRDRGKYSNQPQHF	TGTGCCAGCAGTCGCCCCCGGGACAGGGGCAAGTATAGCAATCAGCCCCAGCATTTT
TRBV2	.	many	TRBJ2-2	13	CASSGSQTGELFF	TGTGCCAGCAGCGGCAGTCAAACCGGGGAGCTGTTTTTT
TRBV12-3/TRBV12-4	TRBD2	few	TRBJ2-5	14	CASSFPGGTETQYF	TGTGCCAGCAGTTTCCCGGGGGGTACAGAGACCCAGTACTTC
TRBV12-3/TRBV12-4	.	few	TRBJ1-2	15	CASSPPSGFNYGYTF	TGTGCCAGCAGTCCCCCCTCGGGCTTTAACTATGGCTACACCTTC
TRBV28	.	.	TRBJ1-1	12	CASSATDSKAFF	TGTGCCAGCAGTGCCACTGATTCTAAAGCTTTCTTT
TRBV5-1	.	few	TRBJ1-1	15	CASSLVGGLNTEAFF	TGCGCCAGCAGCTTGGTCGGAGGGTTGAACACTGAAGCTTTCTTT
TRBV19	.	few	TRBJ2-3	13	CASKLRGADTQYF	TGTGCCAGTAAGCTGCGGGGCGCAGATACGCAGTATTTT
TRBV20-1	.	.	TRBJ1-2	12	CSAISPVYGYTF	TGCAGTGCTATATCCCCAGTCTATGGCTACACCTTC
TRBV29-1	.	many	TRBJ2-5	13	CSVGPLGQETQYF	TGCAGCGTTGGCCCGCTAGGGCAAGAGACCCAGTACTTC
TRBV4-3	.	many	TRBJ2-3	20	CASSQDPTNRRGVSTDTQYF	TGCGCCAGCAGCCAAGACCCAACAAACCGCCGGGGTGTGAGCACAGATACGCAGTATTTT
TRBV5-1	.	many	TRBJ2-1	14	CASTLDTSYNEQFF	TGCGCCAGCACCTTAGATACCTCCTACAATGAGCAGTTCTTC
TRBV19	.	few	TRBJ1-2	12	CASSIDSQGYTF	TGTGCCAGTAGTATAGACTCCCAAGGCTACACCTTC
TRBV7-2	.	few	TRBJ1-2	16	CASSLGGGERLNGYTF	TGTGCCAGCAGCTTAGGAGGGGGAGAGAGACTTAATGGCTACACCTTC
TRBV4-1	.	.	TRBJ1-5	12	CASSQGIWPQHF	TGCGCCAGCAGCCAAGGCATTTGGCCCCAGCATTTT
TRBV6-5	.	.	TRBJ2-2	14	CASSYGADTGELFF	TGTGCCAGCAGTTACGGGGCCGACACCGGGGAGCTGTTTTTT
TRBV9	.	many	TRBJ2-6	15	CASSVGGTGANVLTF	TGTGCCAGCAGCGTAGGGGGAACTGGGGCCAACGTCCTGACTTTC
TRBV6-2/TRBV6-3	.	.	TRBJ2-1	15	CASSSFLAVGDEQFF	TGTGCCAGCAGTTCCTTTCTAGCTGTAGGGGATGAGCAGTTCTTC
TRBV7-3	.	many	TRBJ2-1	13	CASSPPPYNEQFF	TGTGCCAGCAGCCCCCCCCCTTACAATGAGCAGTTCTTC
TRBV4-2	TRBD2	.	TRBJ2-3	18	CASSQAGLAGGVSDTQYF	TGTGCCAGCAGCCAAGCCGGACTAGCGGGGGGTGTTTCAGATACGCAGTATTTT
TRBV4-3	.	few	TRBJ1-4	15	CASSQEGRDNEKLFF	TGCGCCAGCAGCCAAGAAGGACGGGATAATGAAAAACTGTTTTTT
TRBV4-2	TRBD2	few	TRBJ2-1	15	CASTPSGGQYNEQFF	TGTGCCAGCACCCCTAGCGGGGGCCAATACAATGAGCAGTTCTTC
TRBV19	TRBD1	few	TRBJ1-1	10	CATGRGEAFF	TGTGCCACTGGCAGGGGGGAAGCTTTCTTT
TRBV5-6	.	few	TRBJ2-3	14	CASTLRPSTDTQYF	TGTGCCAGCACCCTCCGCCCTAGCACAGATACGCAGTATTTT
TRBV30	TRBD1	.	TRBJ1-2	15	CAWSVPGQGAIGYTF	TGTGCCTGGAGTGTCCCCGGACAGGGGGCGATAGGCTACACCTTC
TRBV27	.	.	TRBJ2-4	13	CASSLARGDIQYF	TGTGCCAGCAGTTTAGCCAGGGGAGACATTCAGTACTTC
TRBV4-3	.	.	TRBJ2-1	15	CASSQVSSSYNEQFF	TGCGCCAGCAGCCAAGTCTCTAGTTCCTACAATGAGCAGTTCTTC
TRBV12-3/TRBV12-4	.	few	TRBJ1-2	13	CASREYNNYGYTF	TGTGCCAGCCGGGAGTATAACAACTATGGCTACACCTTC
TRBV5-1	.	.	TRBJ1-2	16	CASSLGVGGRDNGYTF	TGCGCCAGCAGCTTGGGTGTTGGAGGACGAGATAATGGCTACACCTTC